This T cell receptor beta chain was identified during a study of blood T cell repertoires in COVID-19. Clones were read by immunoSEQ multiplex PCR, and TCRdb kept only the in-frame ones, dropping some. The data contain tens of thousands of clones, about 80% of them singletons. This CDR3 has 15 residues. CDR1 and CDR2 from the germline V gene are SGHTS and YDEGEE. Trimming cost V 0 bases and J 6 bases, with 16 bases left between them. Sequencing input: peripheral blood. The genes are TRBV5-8 and TRBJ2-7; perhaps TRBD2 as D (6 bases). This receptor was taken from a man aged 25-40 years with COVID-19, enrolled during active disease. The CDR3 region is CASSLVAGPAREQYF. The CDR3 nucleotides are TGTGCCAGCAGCTTGGTGGCGGGACCTGCTCGCGAGCAGTACTTC.